This T cell receptor (beta chain) was recorded in a study of beta chain features in type 1 diabetes. All of the sorted populations showed purity greater than 98%. This clone was found a few times. Its antigen is unidentified. Between the trimmed V and J ends, which lost 4 bases and 6 bases, there was a span of 7 bases. Germline assignment: CDR1 LNHDA and CDR2 SQIVND (reference sequence). The CDR3 is made up of 12 amino acids. Overall study results and limits: Type 1 diabetes patients had VDJ junctions that carried fewer insertions and more deletions. TCRB CDR3 length was moderately but significantly reduced in all four CD4+ subsets of Type 1 diabetes patients.

As every portion of the isolated RNA was reverse transcribed, the sequencing read expressed TCRB transcripts. The repertoire was sequenced with immunoSEQ multiplex PCR; TCRdb's copy has only in-frame clones and lacks some. Of around 690,000 clones listed, 9.5% to 15% are singletons. This receptor was taken from a young man with type 1 diabetes. Sequences were obtained from naive CD4+ T cells from blood. The chain has TRBV19 and TRBJ2-1; the D is unclear. CDR3 sequence: CASSTPINEQFF. The CDR3 bases are TGTGCCAGTAGTACCCCGATCAATGAGCAGTTCTTC.